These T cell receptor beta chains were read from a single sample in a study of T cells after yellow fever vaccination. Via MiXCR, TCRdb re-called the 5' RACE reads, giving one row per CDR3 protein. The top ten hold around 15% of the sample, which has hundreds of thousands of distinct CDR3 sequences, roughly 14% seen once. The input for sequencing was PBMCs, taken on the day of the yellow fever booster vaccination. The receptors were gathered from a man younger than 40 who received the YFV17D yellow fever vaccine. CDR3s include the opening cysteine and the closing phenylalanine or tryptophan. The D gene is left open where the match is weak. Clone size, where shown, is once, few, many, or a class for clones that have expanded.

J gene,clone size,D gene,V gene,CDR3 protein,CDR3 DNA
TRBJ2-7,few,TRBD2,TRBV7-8,CASSLRELGYEQYF,TGTGCCAGCAGCTTGCGGGAGCTTGGTTACGAGCAGTACTTC
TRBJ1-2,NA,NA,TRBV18,CASSPREAGKGYTF,TGTGCCAGCTCACCAAGGGAGGCTGGGAAGGGCTACACCTTC
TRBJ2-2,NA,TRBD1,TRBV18,CASSAGQVGVTGELFF,TGTGCCAGCTCAGCCGGACAGGTCGGGGTCACCGGGGAGCTGTTTTTT
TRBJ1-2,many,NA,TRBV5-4,CASSFRQVILGDGYTF,TGTGCCAGCAGCTTTAGGCAAGTTATCCTTGGAGATGGCTACACCTTC
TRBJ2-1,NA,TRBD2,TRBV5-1,CASSFQGASGSNEQFF,TGCGCCAGCAGCTTTCAAGGGGCTAGCGGGAGCAATGAGCAGTTCTTC
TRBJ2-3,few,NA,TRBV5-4,CASSSEQGADTQYF,TGTGCCAGCAGCTCGGAACAGGGTGCAGATACGCAGTATTTT
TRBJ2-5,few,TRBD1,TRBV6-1,CASSQGQGRQTQYF,TGTGCCAGCAGTCAAGGACAGGGTAGGCAGACCCAGTACTTC
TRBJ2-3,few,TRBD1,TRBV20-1,CSARGTGSTDTQYF,TGCAGTGCTAGGGGGACAGGGAGCACAGATACGCAGTATTTT
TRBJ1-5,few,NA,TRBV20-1,CSARGGTNQPQHF,TGCAGTGCTAGAGGGGGAACCAATCAGCCCCAGCATTTT
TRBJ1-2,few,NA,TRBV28,CASSLGQGRPYTF,TGTGCCAGCAGTTTGGGGCAGGGCAGACCCTACACCTTC
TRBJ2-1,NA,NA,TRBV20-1,CSATTQGSDNEQFF,TGCAGTGCCACCACACAGGGTTCCGACAATGAGCAGTTCTTC
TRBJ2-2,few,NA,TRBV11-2,CASSFNYPGELFF,TGTGCCAGCAGCTTTAACTACCCCGGGGAGCTGTTTTTT
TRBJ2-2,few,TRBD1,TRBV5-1,CASSSPGQSPVNTGELFF,TGCGCCAGCAGCTCACCGGGACAGAGTCCGGTAAACACCGGGGAGCTGTTTTTT
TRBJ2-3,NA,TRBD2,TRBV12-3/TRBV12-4,CASGLATDTQYF,TGTGCCAGCGGACTAGCCACAGATACGCAGTATTTT
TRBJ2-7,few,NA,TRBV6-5,CASSYSVQDYEQYF,TGTGCCAGCAGTTACTCGGTTCAAGACTACGAGCAGTACTTC
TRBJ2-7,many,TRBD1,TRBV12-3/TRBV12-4,CASRDRPYEQYF,TGTGCCAGCCGGGACAGGCCCTACGAGCAGTACTTC
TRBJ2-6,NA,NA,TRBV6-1,CASGSTGSGANVLTF,TGTGCCAGCGGGTCGACAGGATCTGGGGCCAACGTCCTGACTTTC
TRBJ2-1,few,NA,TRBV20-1,CSARGGAFYNEQFF,TGCAGTGCTAGAGGAGGGGCTTTTTACAATGAGCAGTTCTTC
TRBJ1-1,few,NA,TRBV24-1,CATSDSAKDTEAFF,TGTGCCACCAGTGATTCCGCTAAAGACACTGAAGCTTTCTTT
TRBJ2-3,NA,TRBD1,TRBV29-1,CSVENRGLTDTQYF,TGCAGCGTTGAGAACAGGGGGTTAACAGATACGCAGTATTTT
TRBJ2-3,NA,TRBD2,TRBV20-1,CSASGLADGDTQYF,TGCAGTGCTAGTGGACTAGCCGACGGGGATACGCAGTATTTT
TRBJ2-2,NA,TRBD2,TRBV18,CASSQGGLAGDDTGELFF,TGTGCCAGCTCCCAGGGTGGACTAGCGGGAGACGACACCGGGGAGCTGTTTTTT
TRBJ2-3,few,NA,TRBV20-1,CSAAKGPNTDTQYF,TGCAGTGCAGCAAAAGGACCAAACACAGATACGCAGTATTTT
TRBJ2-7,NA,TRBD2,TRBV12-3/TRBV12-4,CASRPRDYGEQYF,TGTGCCAGCAGACCGCGGGACTACGGGGAGCAGTACTTC
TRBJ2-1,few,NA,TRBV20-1,CSASRDFDNEQFF,TGCAGTGCTAGCCGGGACTTCGACAATGAGCAGTTCTTC
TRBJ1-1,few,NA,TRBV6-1,CASTGVSKTEAFF,TGTGCCAGCACCGGGGTTAGTAAGACTGAAGCTTTCTTT
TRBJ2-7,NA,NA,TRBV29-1,CSVVPRTSSVSEQYF,TGCAGCGTTGTCCCCAGAACTAGCTCCGTTTCCGAGCAGTACTTC
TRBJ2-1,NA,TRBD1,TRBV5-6,CASSDRGGSYNEQFF,TGTGCCAGCAGCGACAGGGGGGGATCCTACAATGAGCAGTTCTTC
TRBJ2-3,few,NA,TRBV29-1,CSAELFKPGTVTGTDTQYF,TGCAGCGCCGAGTTATTCAAGCCCGGGACGGTTACCGGCACAGATACGCAGTATTTT
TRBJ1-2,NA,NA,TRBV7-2,CASSSHRAAYGYTF,TGTGCCAGCAGCTCGCACAGGGCCGCCTATGGCTACACCTTC
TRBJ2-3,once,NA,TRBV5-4,CASRPDRQNTQYF,TGTGCCAGCAGACCTGACAGACAAAATACGCAGTATTTT